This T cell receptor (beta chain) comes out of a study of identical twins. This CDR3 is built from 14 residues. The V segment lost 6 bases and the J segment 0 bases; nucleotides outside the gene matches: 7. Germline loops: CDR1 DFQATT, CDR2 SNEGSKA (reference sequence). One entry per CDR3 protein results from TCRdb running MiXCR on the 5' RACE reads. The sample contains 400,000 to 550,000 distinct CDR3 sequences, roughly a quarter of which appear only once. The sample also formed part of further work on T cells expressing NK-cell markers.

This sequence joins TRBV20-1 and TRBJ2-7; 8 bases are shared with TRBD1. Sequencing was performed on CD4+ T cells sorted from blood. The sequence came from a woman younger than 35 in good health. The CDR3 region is CSAVDRAYSYEQYF. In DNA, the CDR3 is TGCAGTGCGGTGGACAGGGCCTACTCCTACGAGCAGTACTTC.